This TCR beta chain was obtained from a study of blood T cell repertoires in COVID-19. CDR1 and CDR2 from the germline V gene are SGDLS and YYNGEE. J lost 9 bases, V lost 3 bases, and 16 bases had no gene match. The CDR3 extends over 17 amino acids. The data were produced by immunoSEQ multiplex PCR, yet TCRdb's version contains in-frame clones alone and is incomplete. The table includes around 270,000 clones, about 90% detected once. The TCR was taken from a middle-aged woman who had been exposed to COVID-19. Sequenced input: PBMCs or T cells enriched from blood (not recorded which). The genes are TRBV9 and TRBJ2-1; 9 nucleotides agree with TRBD1. DNA for the CDR3: TGTGCCAGCAGCGCTAAAATTACAGGGGGCAAACGAGGTGAGCAGTTCTTC. Residues: CASSAKITGGKRGEQFF.